This T cell receptor beta chain is from a study of chemoradiotherapy in HPV16-positive cancers. Study as a whole: A couple of HPV16-positive patients' cells yielded candidate HPV-specific clones and common motifs.

General study findings and limits: In HPV16-positive patients, HPV-responsive T-cell expansion tracked better recurrence-free survival.

From germline, CDR1 is ENHRY and CDR2 SYGVKD. Between the trimmed V and J ends, which lost 11 bases and 4 bases, there was a span of 32 bases. This CDR3 contains 19 residues. The repertoire was sequenced with immunoSEQ multiplex PCR; TCRdb's copy has only in-frame clones and lacks some. The repertoire holds over 20,000 clones, with about 90% as singletons. In regard to this clone: Its specificity is not known.

The source of this sequence is a human donor with HPV-associated anogenital cancer. V is TRBV10-3 and J is TRBJ2-2; D is undetermined. Sequenced here: blood, sampled from a patient who underwent chemoradiotherapy. DNA of the CDR3: TGTGCCTCTAGTCGGGTAATGGTTCAGGATTGGGTGAGCACCGGGGAGCTGTTTTTT. This gives the protein CASSRVMVQDWVSTGELFF.